The 5 T cell receptor beta chains below were found in one sample sequenced in a study of blood T cell repertoires in COVID-19. The repertoire was sequenced with immunoSEQ multiplex PCR; TCRdb's copy has only in-frame clones and lacks some. The sample has 540,000 or so clones, approximately 88% seen once. The sequenced material came from peripheral blood. Receptor source: a woman in her 50s with COVID-19, enrolled during active disease.

The V and J genes are TRBV1 and TRBJ2-3; TRBD2 is the table's D call, not checked against the DNA. TRBV1 is labeled a pseudogene. This CDR3 is 18 amino acids long. The CDR3 is CTSSQDGTRALRERTQYF. The CDR3 DNA sequence: TGCACCAGCAGCCAAGATGGGACTAGGGCTTTAAGGGAGCGAACGCAGTATTTT.

The chain is built from TRBV19 and TRBJ2-5, with D possibly being TRBD2 (6 bases). The CDR3 is 13 residues long. Germline-derived CDR1 and CDR2 are LNHDA and SQIVND (reference sequence). Trimming shortened V by 3 bases and J by 4 bases, and 9 bases separated the two germline ends. The CDR3 nucleotides read TGTGCCAGTAGTATTTCTAGCGTAGAGACCCAGTACTTC. It encodes CASSISSVETQYF.

The chain's CDR3 is CASSWMGRGNTEAFF. Written as DNA, the CDR3 is TGTGCCAGCAGCTGGATGGGTCGGGGGAACACTGAAGCTTTCTTT. V usage is TRBV7-8 and J usage is TRBJ1-1; D not certain. Germline-derived CDR1 and CDR2 are SGHVS and FQNEAQ. The CDR3 sequence is 15 residues long. V gave up 4 bases and J gave up 1 base, with 13 bases separating them.

The gene calls are TRBV6-6 and TRBJ1-2, with 8 nucleotides matching TRBD1. V lost 10 bases to trimming and J lost 2 bases; unmatched junction nucleotides: 15. The germline gives CDR1 MNHNY, CDR2 SVGAGI (reference sequence). The CDR3 covers 16 residues. CDR3 DNA sequence: TGTGCCACCTACGAGGCCGGGACAGGCACGAACTATGGCTACACCTTC. Translated, it gives CATYEAGTGTNYGYTF.

The chain combines TRBV7-9 with TRBJ1-2, with unresolved D. Germline CDR1 SEHNR, CDR2 FQNEAQ (reference sequence). Trimming removed 2 bases from V and 6 bases from J, with 10 bases in between. The CDR3 totals 13 residues. The CDR3 DNA follows: TGTGCCAGCAGCTTAAGAGGAGAGGATGGCTACACCTTC. Protein: CASSLRGEDGYTF.